This T cell receptor (beta chain) was observed in a study of shared clonotypes between healthy human individuals. Running of the assay took place at deep level. Unsorted PBMC DNA was run through sequencing on ten immunoSEQ deep assay plates. Authors' processing steps: From ImmunoSEQ came sequences covering only the junction and carrying no quality scores, so filtering differed. TCRdb keeps only in-frame clones here, not all; method: immunoSEQ multiplex PCR. V and J calls and clone size come straight from that table; D and trimming were deduced from the DNA. The data hold fewer than 600,000 clones, with 79% observed a single time. The CDR3 contains 15 residues. Germline CDR1 reads PRHDT; CDR2 reads FYEKMQ (reference sequence). The junction had 7 bases not matched to a gene; V was cut back by 9 bases and J by 4 bases.

Material: PBMCs. The rearrangement links TRBV13 to TRBJ2-3; 13 bases line up with TRBD2. The origin of this receptor is a middle-aged woman in good health. Some clones in this sample may be carry-over from other donors' samples. CDR3 residues: CASTLGLAGADTQYF. In DNA, the CDR3 is TGTGCCAGTACTCTTGGACTAGCGGGAGCAGATACGCAGTATTTT.